The 4 T cell receptor beta chains below all came from one sample that was sequenced in a study of CD8+CD57+ T cells in acquired aplastic anemia. Template material for TCR beta VDJ and CDR3 profiling consisted of genomic DNA. TCRdb recomputed calls from the reads with MiXCR, one row per CDR3 protein. Found here are more than 150,000 distinct CDR3 sequences, around 50% of them singletons; the top ten hold around 13%. Sequenced patients had shown CD8+CD57+ cell expansion by flow cytometry. The sequencing input was sorted CD4+, CD8+, or CD8+CD57+ T cells (not recorded which) from PBMCs. These receptors were obtained from a human donor with aplastic anemia.

This chain joins TRBV2 and TRBJ2-7, with 8 bases lining up with TRBD1. CDR3 size: 15 residues. V shed 5 bases and J 3 bases; nucleotides not matched to a gene: 9. Germline-derived CDR1 and CDR2 are SNHLY and FYNNEI. The CDR3, as DNA: TGTGCCAGCAGTTCGGGACAGGCAATTCTCTACGAGCAGTACTTC. Its protein product is CASSSGQAILYEQYF.

A note on this clonotype: A much larger clonotype is one base distant, so this may be a read error. Since no conserved phenylalanine or tryptophan closes the CDR3, a read error is the likely cause. The chain recombines TRBV7-9 with TRBJ1-1; TRBD1 might be the D (6 bases). Per germline, CDR1 SEHNR and CDR2 FQNEAQ (reference sequence). The V and J ends lost 5 bases and 1 base respectively, with 8 bases between them. The CDR3 is 13 residues long. CDR3 sequence reads: CASSTQGNTEAFL. The DNA for the CDR3 is TGTGCCAGCAGCACACAGGGGAACACTGAAGCTTTCCTT.

In the case of this clonotype: One junction end disagrees with the germline gene, perhaps due to a read error. V and J are TRBV10-3 and TRBJ2-1, with 8 nucleotides matching TRBD2. Germline CDR1 is ENHRY and CDR2 is SYGVKD. CDR3 length equals 14 residues. DNA of the CDR3: TGTGCCATCAGAGAAGCGGGAGAGGCCCAACTCCTAATCTTC. Translation gives CAIREAGEAQLLIF.

V and J are TRBV19 and TRBJ1-2; D remains unclear. This CDR3 comprises 16 residues. CDR1 and CDR2 (germline): LNHDA, SQIVND (reference sequence). V shed 7 bases and J shed 0 bases, with 18 bases lying between them. CDR3 bases: TGTGCCAGTACTCCTGCCGGGGAACATTCTAACTATGGCTACACCTTC. It yields the protein CASTPAGEHSNYGYTF. Full variable domain (outside the CDR3, taken from reference TRBV19 and TRBJ1-2): DGGITQSPKYLFRKEGQNVTLSCEQNLNHDAMYWYRQDPGQGLRLIYYSQIVNDFQKGDIAEGYSVSREKKESFPLTVTSAQKNPTAFYLCASTPAGEHSNYGYTFGSGTRLTVV.